This T cell receptor beta chain is from a study of T cells in Graves' hyperthyroidism and ophthalmopathy. Losses at the gene ends were 5 bases for V and 5 bases for J; bases not matched to a gene: 9. CDR3 size: 15 residues. The germline gives CDR1 MNHEY, CDR2 SVGEGT. Amplified regions were TCR beta CDR3 sequences from RNA transcripts. HTBI primers were the set used in a first-round RT-PCR of the TCR CDR3. TCRdb reprocessed the multiplex PCR reads with MiXCR, giving one entry per CDR3 protein. Seen here are about 610,000 distinct CDR3 sequences, 14% to 15% observed once, and the top ten hold 3.5% to 4.5%. General study findings and limits: Researchers found most expanded thyroid clonotypes above 0.001 in blood as well.

This clonotype has ten or more counts. Its antigen is still unknown. Sequenced sample: blood. The chain links TRBV6-2 or TRBV6-3 to TRBJ2-7; 10 bases map to TRBD2. The sequence came from a woman in her 40s with Graves' ophthalmopathy. The CDR3 is CASSGLAADIHEQYF. The DNA of the CDR3 is TGTGCCAGCAGTGGACTAGCGGCCGACATCCACGAGCAGTACTTC.